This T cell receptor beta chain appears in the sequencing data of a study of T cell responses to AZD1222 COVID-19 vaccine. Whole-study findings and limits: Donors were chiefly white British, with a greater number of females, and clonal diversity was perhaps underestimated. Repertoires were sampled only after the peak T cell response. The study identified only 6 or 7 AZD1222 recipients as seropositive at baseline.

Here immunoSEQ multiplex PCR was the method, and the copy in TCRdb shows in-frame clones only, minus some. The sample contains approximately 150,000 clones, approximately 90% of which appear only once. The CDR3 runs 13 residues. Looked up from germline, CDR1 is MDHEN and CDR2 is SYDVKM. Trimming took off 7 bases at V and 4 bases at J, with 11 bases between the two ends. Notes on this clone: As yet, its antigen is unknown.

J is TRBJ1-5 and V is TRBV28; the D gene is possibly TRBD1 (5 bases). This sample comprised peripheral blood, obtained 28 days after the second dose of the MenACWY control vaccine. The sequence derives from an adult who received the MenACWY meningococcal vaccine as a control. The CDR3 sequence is CASTSRQNQPQHF. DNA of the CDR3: TGTGCCAGCACCAGCAGACAGAATCAGCCCCAGCATTTT.